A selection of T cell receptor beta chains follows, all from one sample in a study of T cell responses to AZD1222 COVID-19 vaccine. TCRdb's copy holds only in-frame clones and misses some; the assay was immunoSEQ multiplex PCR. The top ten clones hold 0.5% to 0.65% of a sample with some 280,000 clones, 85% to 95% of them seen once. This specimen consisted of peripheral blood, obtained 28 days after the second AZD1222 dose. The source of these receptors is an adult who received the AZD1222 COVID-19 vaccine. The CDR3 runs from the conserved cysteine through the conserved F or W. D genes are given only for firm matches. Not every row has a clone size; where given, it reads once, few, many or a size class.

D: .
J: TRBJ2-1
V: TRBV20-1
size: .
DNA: TGCAGTGCGCTAGAGGATGAGCAGTTCTTC
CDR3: CSALEDEQFF

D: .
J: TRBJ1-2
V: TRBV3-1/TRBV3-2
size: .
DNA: TGTGCCAGCAGCCACCTGGGCCCCGACAACTATGGCTACACCTTC
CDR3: CASSHLGPDNYGYTF

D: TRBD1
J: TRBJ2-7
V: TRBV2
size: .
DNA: TGTGCCAGCAAGGGCCAGGGGGCGCCCCGCGAGCAGTACTTC
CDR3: CASKGQGAPREQYF

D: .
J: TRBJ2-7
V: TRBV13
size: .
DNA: TGTGCCAGCAGCCCCCGGGCAGGTTCCTACGAGCAGTACTTC
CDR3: CASSPRAGSYEQYF

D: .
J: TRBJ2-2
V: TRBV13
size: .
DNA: TGTGCCAGCAGTCTTTGGCGGGGCGTTAACACCGGGGAGCTGTTTTTT
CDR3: CASSLWRGVNTGELFF

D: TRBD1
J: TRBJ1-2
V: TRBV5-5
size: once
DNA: TGTGCCAGCAGCAACGGACAGGGCGGCTATGGCTACACCTTC
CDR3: CASSNGQGGYGYTF

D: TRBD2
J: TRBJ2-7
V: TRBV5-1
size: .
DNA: TGCGCCAGCAGCTCACTAGCGGGAAGCTCCTACGAGCAGTACTTC
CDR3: CASSSLAGSSYEQYF

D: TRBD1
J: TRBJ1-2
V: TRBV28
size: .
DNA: TGTGCCAGCAGTTCCGGACAGGGGGCAAATGGCTACACCTTC
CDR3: CASSSGQGANGYTF

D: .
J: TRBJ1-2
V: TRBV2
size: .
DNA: TGTGCCAGCAGTGGGATGGAGGGGAGCTACACCTTC
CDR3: CASSGMEGSYTF

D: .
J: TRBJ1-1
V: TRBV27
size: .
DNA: TGTGCCAGCAGTTTATCGGCAGGGGCGAACACTGAAGCTTTCTTT
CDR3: CASSLSAGANTEAFF

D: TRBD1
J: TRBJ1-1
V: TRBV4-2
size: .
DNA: TGTGCCAGCAGCCAAGTCGGGACAGGGGTAACTGAAGCTTTCTTT
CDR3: CASSQVGTGVTEAFF

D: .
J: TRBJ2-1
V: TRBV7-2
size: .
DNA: TGTGCCAGCAGTGCTTATCCAAGGAATGAGCAGTTCTTC
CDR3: CASSAYPRNEQFF

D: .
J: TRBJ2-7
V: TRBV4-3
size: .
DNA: TGCGCCAGCAGCCGTACTAGCCTGGGCGAGCAGTACTTC
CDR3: CASSRTSLGEQYF

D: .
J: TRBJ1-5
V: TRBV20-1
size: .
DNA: TGCAGTGCTAGTATAGGGGGTATTGGGCAGCCCCAGCATTTT
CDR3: CSASIGGIGQPQHF

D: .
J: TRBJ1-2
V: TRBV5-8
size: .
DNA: TGTGCCAGCAGCACCCTCAGGGGTGCTTATGGCTACACCTTC
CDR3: CASSTLRGAYGYTF

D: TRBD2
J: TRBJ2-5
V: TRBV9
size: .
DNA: TGTGCCAGCAGCGTACTCCCGGGAGGAGGGGAGACCCAGTACTTC
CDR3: CASSVLPGGGETQYF

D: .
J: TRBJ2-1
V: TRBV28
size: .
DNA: TGTGCCAGCAGTCAGGGGTTCACTGAGCAGTTCTTC
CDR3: CASSQGFTEQFF

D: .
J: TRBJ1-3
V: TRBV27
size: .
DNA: TGTGCCAGCCACTCAGGGACTGGAAACACCATATATTTT
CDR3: CASHSGTGNTIYF

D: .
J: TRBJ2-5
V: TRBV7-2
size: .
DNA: TGTGCCAGCAGCCTATGGACTCAAGAGACCCAGTACTTC
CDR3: CASSLWTQETQYF

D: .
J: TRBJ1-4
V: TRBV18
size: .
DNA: TGTGCCAGCTCCCGGGACACCACGATGGATGAAAAACTGTTTTTT
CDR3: CASSRDTTMDEKLFF

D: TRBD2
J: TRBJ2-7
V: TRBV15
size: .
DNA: TGTGCCACCAGCAGAGATCCTAGCGGGAGCTCCTACGAGCAGTACTTC
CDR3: CATSRDPSGSSYEQYF

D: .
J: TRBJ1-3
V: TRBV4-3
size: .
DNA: TGCGCCAGCAGCCAAGACCCGGGGGGGAACACCATATATTTT
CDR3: CASSQDPGGNTIYF

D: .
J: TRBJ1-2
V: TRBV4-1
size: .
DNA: TGCGCCAGCAGCCGTGGGGACTATGGCTACACCTTC
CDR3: CASSRGDYGYTF

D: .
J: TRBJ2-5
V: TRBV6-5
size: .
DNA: TGTGCCAGCAAGGAGGGGGGGATCGAGACCCAGTACTTC
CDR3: CASKEGGIETQYF

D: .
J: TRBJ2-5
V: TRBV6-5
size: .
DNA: TGTGCCAGCAGTTACTCGGGCGCCTCCCAAGAGACCCAGTACTTC
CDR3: CASSYSGASQETQYF

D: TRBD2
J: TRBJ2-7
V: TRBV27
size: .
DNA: TGTGCCAGCAGCCTTAGAGGCGGTAACAAAGCGGGAGCCTACGAGCAGTACTTC
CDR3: CASSLRGGNKAGAYEQYF

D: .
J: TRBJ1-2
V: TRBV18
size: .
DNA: TGTGCCAGCTCACCTAGCGAAGGCTATGGCTACACCTTC
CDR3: CASSPSEGYGYTF

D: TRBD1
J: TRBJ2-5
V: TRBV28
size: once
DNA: TGTGCCAGCAGTTTATGGAGGGGGCACCAGAAGGGTCCAGAGACCCAGTACTTC
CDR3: CASSLWRGHQKGPETQYF

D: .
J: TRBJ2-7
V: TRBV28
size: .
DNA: TGTGCCAGCAGTGCGCGGGGACTCTCCTACGAGCAGTACTTC
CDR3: CASSARGLSYEQYF

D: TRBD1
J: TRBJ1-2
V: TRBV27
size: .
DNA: TGTGCCAGCAGTTTATCCGCGTTCGACAGGGATAAACCCTATGGCTACACCTTC
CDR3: CASSLSAFDRDKPYGYTF

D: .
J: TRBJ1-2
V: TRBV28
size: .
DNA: TGTGCCAGCAGTTTACTGGGAGACTATGGCTACACCTTC
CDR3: CASSLLGDYGYTF

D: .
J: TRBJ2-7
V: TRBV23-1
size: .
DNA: TGCGCCAGCAGTCATTGCCAGGAGTTCTCCTACGAGCAGTACTTC
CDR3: CASSHCQEFSYEQYF